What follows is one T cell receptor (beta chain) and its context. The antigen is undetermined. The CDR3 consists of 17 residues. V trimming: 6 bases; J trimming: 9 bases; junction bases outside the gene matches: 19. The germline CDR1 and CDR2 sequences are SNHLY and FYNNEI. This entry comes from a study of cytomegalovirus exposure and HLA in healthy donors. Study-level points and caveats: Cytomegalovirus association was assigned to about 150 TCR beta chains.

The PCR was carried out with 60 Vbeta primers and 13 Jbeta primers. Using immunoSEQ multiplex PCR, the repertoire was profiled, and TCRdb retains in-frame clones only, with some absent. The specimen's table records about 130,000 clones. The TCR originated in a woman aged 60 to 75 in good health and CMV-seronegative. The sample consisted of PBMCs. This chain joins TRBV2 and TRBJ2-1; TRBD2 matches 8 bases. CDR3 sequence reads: CASSAPGTRAKLGEQFF. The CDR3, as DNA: TGTGCCAGCAGCGCCCCCGGGACTAGGGCCAAGTTAGGTGAGCAGTTCTTC.